Shown below are 24 T cell receptor beta chains from a single sample sequenced in a study of T cell repertoires in cytomegalovirus infection. Using its own MiXCR run on the reads, TCRdb lists one record per CDR3 protein. The sample has 100,000 or so distinct CDR3 sequences; under 25% are singletons. Sequencing was performed on CD8+ T cells from PBMCs. These receptors were collected from a human donor in good health (CMV status not recorded). Some clones in this sample may be carry-over from other donors' samples.

The chain recombines TRBV28 with TRBJ2-7, with 8 bases identical to TRBD1. V lost 7 bases, J lost 5 bases, and 10 bases stayed unmatched. This CDR3 comprises 14 residues. CDR1 MDHEN and CDR2 SYDVKM come from the germline V gene. In DNA, the CDR3 is TGTGCCAGCATCGGCAGGGGGCGATTGGACGAGCAGTACTTC. It is translated as CASIGRGRLDEQYF.

This clonotype showed up many times. The chain is built from TRBV19 and TRBJ1-2, with 8 bases lining up with TRBD1. The CDR3 is 12 amino acids. Unmatched junction bases numbered 7, after V lost 8 bases and J lost 8 bases. Germline V gene sequence: CDR1 LNHDA, CDR2 SQIVND (reference sequence). CDR3 loop: CASGETGVGYTF. The CDR3 region has the DNA TGTGCCAGTGGAGAGACAGGGGTCGGCTACACCTTC.

Only one count was recorded for this clonotype. The rearrangement joins TRBV7-4 to TRBJ2-1; the D is unclear. Germline CDR1 and CDR2: SGHVT and SQSDAQ. This CDR3 is built from 12 residues. V lost 6 bases, J lost 6 bases, and 9 bases lay in between. CDR3 region: CASSFSRNEQFF. Written as DNA, the CDR3 is TGTGCCAGCAGTTTTTCTCGCAATGAGCAGTTCTTC. The full variable domain, with the rest looked up from reference TRBV7-4 and TRBJ2-1, is GAGVSQSPRYKVAKRGRDVALRCDSISGHVTLYWYRQTLGQGSEVLTYSQSDAQRDKSGRPSGRFSAERPERSVSTLKIQRTEQGDSAVYLCASSFSRNEQFFGPGTRLTVL.

V is TRBV7-9 and J is TRBJ2-1, with 7 bases that match TRBD2. Germline CDR1 is SEHNR and CDR2 is FQNEAQ (reference sequence). The V and J ends lost 5 bases and 0 bases, in that order; junction bases with no gene match: 7. The CDR3 sequence is 16 residues long. DNA of the CDR3: TGTGCCAGCAGCGGGAGGGCAGGGAGCTCCTACAATGAGCAGTTCTTC. It encodes CASSGRAGSSYNEQFF.

This clonotype has a count of ten or more. The V and J genes are TRBV7-9 and TRBJ1-1; D not resolved. CDR3 size: 12 residues. Germline V CDR1 and CDR2: SEHNR, FQNEAQ (reference sequence). Trimming left V 1 base short and J 11 bases short, with 11 bases between. CDR3 amino acids: CASSLDALLAFF. The CDR3 bases are TGTGCCAGCAGCTTAGATGCCTTATTGGCTTTCTTT.

The rearrangement joins TRBV11-2 to TRBJ2-3; unclear D gene. Trimming pared 1 base from V and 0 bases from J, leaving 8 bases between. The CDR3 length is 15 residues. Germline CDR1 reads SGHAT; CDR2 reads FQNNGV. DNA of the CDR3: TGTGCCAGCAGCTTAGCACTGGCAAGCACAGATACGCAGTATTTT. Its protein is CASSLALASTDTQYF.

This rearrangement joins TRBV6-6 to TRBJ2-7, with 7 nucleotides matching TRBD1. Germline V gene data show CDR1 as MNHNY and CDR2 as SVGAGI (reference sequence). The CDR3 is made up of 15 amino acids. The V and J ends lost 4 bases and 1 base, in that order; junction bases with no gene match: 7. The CDR3 reads CASSFDRAGSYEQYF. The CDR3 nucleotides are TGTGCCAGCAGTTTCGACAGGGCTGGGTCCTACGAGCAGTACTTC.

The gene calls are TRBV14 and TRBJ1-4; D unclear. Deletions cut 0 bases from V and 7 bases from J, with 9 bases between. Germline CDR1 reads SGHDN; CDR2 reads FVKESK. This CDR3 region has 14 residues. The CDR3, as DNA: TGTGCCAGCAGCCAAGATCAGAGGGCTGAAAAACTGTTTTTT. Protein product: CASSQDQRAEKLFF.

The chain has TRBV14 and TRBJ2-7; TRBD1 matches at 7 bases. V lost 5 bases and J lost 2; bases outside the gene matches: 9. Germline loops: CDR1 SGHDN, CDR2 FVKESK. The length of the CDR3 is 15 residues. For the CDR3, the DNA is TGTGCCAGCAGCGAATATCGACAGGGAACCTACGAGCAGTACTTC. It yields the protein CASSEYRQGTYEQYF.

The chain links TRBV6-2 or TRBV6-3 to TRBJ2-7; D might be TRBD1 (6 bases). The germline V gene encodes CDR1 MNHEY and CDR2 SVGEGT. The CDR3 length is 11 residues. With 6 bases removed from V and 10 bases from J, the gap between germline ends came to 13 bases. In DNA form, the CDR3 reads TGTGCCAGCAGCGAGACAGGCGATCAGTACTTC. Translation gives CASSETGDQYF.

The J gene is TRBJ1-6, the V gene TRBV28; D unresolved. V gave up 6 bases and J gave up 0 bases, with 12 bases separating them. Germline CDR1 and CDR2: MDHEN and SYDVKM. The CDR3 has 16 residues. The CDR3 nucleotides are TGTGCCAGCAGCCTACGAGGGAGCTCCTATAATTCACCCCTCCACTTT. Translating gives CASSLRGSSYNSPLHF.

Ten or more counts support this clonotype. V is TRBV7-2 and J is TRBJ2-5; TRBD2 matches 7 bases. The CDR3 sequence is 14 residues long. Germline V gives CDR1 SGHTA, CDR2 FQGNSA. V lost 3 bases, J lost 2 bases, and 3 bases stayed unmatched. The CDR3 nucleotides read TGTGCCAGCAGCTTCTTGGGGGGGCAAGAGACCCAGTACTTC. Its protein product is CASSFLGGQETQYF.

This clonotype came up many times. The chain has TRBV11-2 and TRBJ2-3; 7 bases are shared with TRBD2. The CDR3 covers 15 residues. Germline V gene data show CDR1 as SGHAT and CDR2 as FQNNGV. Trimming took 1 base from V and 4 from J; bases not matched to a gene: 5. This chain's CDR3 is CASSLVSGEADTQYF. In DNA, the CDR3 is TGTGCCAGCAGCTTAGTAAGCGGGGAGGCAGATACGCAGTATTTT.

This clonotype was seen more than once but under ten times. This rearrangement joins TRBV28 to TRBJ2-5; TRBD1 is a possible D gene (6 bases). Trimming shortened V by 5 bases and J by 5 bases, and 15 bases separated the two germline ends. CDR1 MDHEN and CDR2 SYDVKM come from the germline V gene. This CDR3 has 14 amino acids. Here the CDR3 DNA reads TGTGCCAGCAGTAACAGGGTGGTAGGGGAGACCCAGTACTTC. This gives the protein CASSNRVVGETQYF.

The chain recombines TRBV4-1 with TRBJ2-7, with TRBD2 matching over 11 bases. This CDR3 contains 16 residues. From germline, CDR1 is MGHRA and CDR2 YSYEKL. V lost 0 bases, J lost 3 bases, and 4 bases stayed unmatched. The CDR3 loop reads CASSQDWLAGGYEQYF. Here the CDR3 DNA reads TGCGCCAGCAGCCAAGATTGGCTAGCGGGAGGCTACGAGCAGTACTTC.

This clonotype showed up many times. The CDR3 DNA reads TGTGCCAGCAGCTTAGCAAGTTCGACAGTCCAAGAGACCCAGTACTTC. Residues: CASSLASSTVQETQYF. The rearrangement uses TRBV7-2 and TRBJ2-5, with D maybe TRBD1 (5 bases). The length of the CDR3 is 16 residues. CDR1 and CDR2 from the germline V gene are SGHTA and FQGNSA. The V and J ends lost 0 bases and 1 base respectively, with 12 bases between them.

The V gene is TRBV27, the J gene TRBJ1-2; D is perhaps TRBD1 (5 bases). The germline V and J ends were trimmed by 6 bases and 7 bases, with 12 bases remaining between them. Germline V gene data show CDR1 as MNHEY and CDR2 as SMNVEV (reference sequence). There are 12 residues in the CDR3. The DNA of the CDR3 is TGTGCCAGCAGCTCGGGGGGGTCTGGCTACACCTTC. As protein: CASSSGGSGYTF.

The rearrangement joins TRBV30 to TRBJ1-5, with 9 bases that match TRBD1. This CDR3 region has 14 residues. CDR1 is GTSNPN, CDR2 SVGIG, per germline (reference sequence). V shed 1 base, J shed 4 bases, and the junction held 2 bases outside the gene matches. CDR3 nucleotides: TGTGCCTGGAGTGCTGGACAGGGGAATCAGCCCCAGCATTTT. It is translated as CAWSAGQGNQPQHF.

This clonotype was counted only a few times. The V and J genes are TRBV4-3 and TRBJ2-1; 9 bases fit TRBD1. There are 15 residues in the CDR3. Germline trimming cut 0 bases from V and 9 bases from J; bases unmatched to any gene: 6. Germline CDR1 reads LGHNA; CDR2 reads YSLEER. The CDR3 coding sequence is TGCGCCAGCAGCCAAGATCTTGGACAGGGGTTTGAGCAGTTCTTC. Protein: CASSQDLGQGFEQFF.

This clonotype was detected only a few times. DNA for the CDR3: TGTGCCAGTAGTGTTCCTCAGGGAATTCCCAATCAGCCCCAGCATTTT. Encoded protein: CASSVPQGIPNQPQHF. The chain carries TRBV19 and TRBJ1-5, with a tentative D call TRBD1 (5 bases). CDR3 length: 16 residues. The V end was cut by 5 bases, the J end by 3 bases, with 17 bases between. Germline V gives CDR1 LNHDA, CDR2 SQIVND (reference sequence).

The rearrangement uses TRBV4-2 and TRBJ2-1; D is possibly TRBD1 (5 bases). The length of the CDR3 is 11 residues. V dropped 8 bases and J dropped 5 bases, with 7 bases sitting between them. Germline CDR1 LGHNA, CDR2 YNFKEQ. CDR3 nucleotides: TGTGCCAGCGGGGCCGACAATGAGCAGTTCTTC. Protein: CASGADNEQFF.

The chain combines TRBV19 with TRBJ2-5; D ambiguous. The CDR3 extends over 13 amino acids. Germline loops: CDR1 LNHDA, CDR2 SQIVND (reference sequence). V shed 5 bases and J shed 2 bases, with 9 bases lying between them. In DNA, the CDR3 is TGTGCCAGTAGTCGGCGGAATCAAGAGACCCAGTACTTC. The encoded protein is CASSRRNQETQYF.

This clonotype appeared a single time. The genes are TRBV9 and TRBJ2-5; D call uncertain. V was clipped by 7 bases and J by 1 base, with 14 bases between them. Germline V gives CDR1 SGDLS, CDR2 YYNGEE. This CDR3 has 14 residues. For the CDR3, the DNA is TGTGCCAGCGCCCCCTCCGGGTCCCAAGAGACCCAGTACTTC. Amino acid sequence: CASAPSGSQETQYF.

The chain uses TRBV7-3 and TRBJ2-3; a weak D match, TRBD1 (6 bases). The CDR3 loop spans 19 amino acids. Trimming took off 2 bases at V and 0 bases at J, with 21 bases between the two ends. The V gene's germline CDR1 is SGHTA and CDR2 FQGTGA. This CDR3 reads CASSLDWTEGEISTDTQYF. CDR3 in DNA: TGTGCCAGCAGCTTAGATTGGACAGAGGGCGAGATAAGCACAGATACGCAGTATTTT.